The 18 T cell receptor beta chains below were found in one sample sequenced in a study of regulatory T cells in long-lasting Graves disease. Construction of TCR beta libraries relied on iRepertoire HTBI primers and on Arm-PCR targeting CDR3 regions. From the multiplex PCR reads, TCRdb called clonotypes with MiXCR, one entry per CDR3 protein. The data hold approximately 400,000 distinct CDR3 sequences, with roughly 12% observed a single time. Time point described: newly diagnosed GD, antithyroid drugs for less than 3 months. RNA from PBMCs was the source of the TCR library. These records were also assigned to another study, of T cells in Graves' hyperthyroidism and ophthalmopathy.

This specimen consisted of peripheral blood mononuclear cells (PBMCs), obtained at new diagnosis, from a patient treated with antithyroid drugs. The receptors originated from a woman in her late teens or twenties with Graves disease.

The table lists this clonotype with many counts. Germline is not matched at one junction end, which may reflect a read error. The gene calls are TRBV28 and TRBJ2-2; TRBD2 agrees at 11 bases. The CDR3 is made up of 18 amino acids. Germline values: CDR1 MDHEN, CDR2 SYDVKM. Here the CDR3 DNA reads TGTGCCACCCGACCCCAAAGTCCGACTAGCGGGAACGCCGGGGAGCTGTTTTTT. Translation gives CATRPQSPTSGNAGELFF.

This chain links TRBV18 with TRBJ1-2, with 7 positions matching TRBD1. Losses at the gene ends were 3 bases for V and 0 bases for J; bases not matched to a gene: 7. Germline V gene data show CDR1 as KGHSH and CDR2 as LQKENI. This CDR3 spans 16 amino acids. The CDR3 region is CASSPGATGPNYGYTF. The CDR3 DNA is TGTGCCAGCTCACCGGGAGCGACAGGGCCTAACTATGGCTACACCTTC. Supplemented by reference TRBV18 and TRBJ1-2, the full variable domain reads NAGVMQNPRHLVRRRGQEARLRCSPMKGHSHVYWYRQLPEEGLKFMVYLQKENIIDESGMPKERFSAEFPKEGPSILRIQQVVRGDSAAYFCASSPGATGPNYGYTFGSGTRLTVV.

This clonotype was seen at least ten times. The chain is built from TRBV18 and TRBJ1-5; 7 positions match TRBD1. Germline trimming cut 6 bases from V and 5 bases from J; bases unmatched to any gene: 10. Germline loops: CDR1 KGHSH, CDR2 LQKENI. The CDR3 length is 15 residues. The CDR3 protein is CASSSATGSDQPQHF. Here the CDR3 DNA reads TGTGCCAGCTCCTCCGCGACAGGGTCGGATCAGCCCCAGCATTTT.

This clonotype was observed many times. This chain connects TRBV7-8 to TRBJ2-2, with 8 bases aligning to TRBD2. V was clipped by 5 bases and J by 6 bases; unmatched bases: 11. Germline-derived CDR1 and CDR2 are SGHVS and FQNEAQ. The CDR3 loop spans 16 amino acids. The chain's CDR3 is CASSPPTAGVSGELFF. The CDR3 region has the DNA TGTGCCAGCAGCCCGCCGACAGCGGGAGTTTCCGGGGAGCTGTTTTTT.

This clonotype was recorded many times. The rearrangement uses TRBV28 and TRBJ2-7; D not certain. Germline V gene lookup returns CDR1 MDHEN and CDR2 SYDVKM. V lost 3 bases to trimming and J lost 5 bases, with 2 bases between them. The CDR3 runs to 10 residues. The CDR3: CASSLNEQYF. DNA for the CDR3: TGTGCCAGCAGTTTGAACGAGCAGTACTTC.

This sequence joins TRBV29-1 and TRBJ2-2, with D possibly called TRBD1 or TRBD2 (5 bases each). This CDR3 is 14 amino acids long. Germline V lookup: CDR1 SQVTM, CDR2 ANQGSEA. V lost 7 bases and J 1 base, leaving 13 bases between the germline ends. This CDR3 is CSAAGTVNTGELFF. The CDR3 DNA reads TGCAGCGCAGCTGGGACGGTGAACACCGGGGAGCTGTTTTTT.

This clonotype was detected ten times or more. The chain links TRBV27 to TRBJ2-7, with a possible D match to TRBD1 (5 bases). V lost 3 bases and J lost 4, with 10 bases in between. Germline V gene data show CDR1 as MNHEY and CDR2 as SMNVEV (reference sequence). The CDR3 length is 13 residues. For the CDR3, the DNA is TGTGCCAGCAGTTTGGCCCCAGGGTACGAGCAGTACTTC. Translation: CASSLAPGYEQYF.

This clonotype has ten or more counts. The V and J genes are TRBV7-9 and TRBJ1-1; possible D gene TRBD1, 6 bases. Germline V gene sequence: CDR1 SEHNR, CDR2 FQNEAQ (reference sequence). The CDR3 is 14 amino acids. Between the trimmed V and J ends, which lost 1 base and 0 bases, there was a span of 6 bases. In nucleotides, the CDR3 is TGTGCCAGCAGCTTAGGGACAGTGAACACTGAAGCTTTCTTT. Residues: CASSLGTVNTEAFF.

This clonotype was detected many times. This rearrangement joins TRBV20-1 to TRBJ2-3; 7 positions agree with TRBD2. With 5 bases clipped from V and 5 bases from J, the junction kept 10 bases outside the gene matches. The CDR3 contains 14 residues. CDR1 and CDR2 (germline): DFQATT, SNEGSKA (reference sequence). CDR3 bases: TGCAGTGCTGCGGGGGAAGTGGTTTTAGATACGCAGTATTTT. It translates to CSAAGEVVLDTQYF.

This chain connects TRBV15 to TRBJ2-1; 7 bases map to TRBD1. CDR1 is LNHNV and CDR2 is YYDKDF in the germline V gene (reference sequence). V lost 3 bases and J lost 2; bases outside the gene matches: 4. The CDR3 covers 15 residues. This chain's CDR3 is CATSRNRGPYNEQFF. The CDR3 bases are TGTGCCACCAGCAGGAACAGGGGCCCCTACAATGAGCAGTTCTTC. The complete variable domain, with remaining parts taken from reference TRBV15 and TRBJ2-1, reads DAMVIQNPRYQVTQFGKPVTLSCSQTLNHNVMYWYQQKSSQAPKLLFHYYDKDFNNEADTPDNFQSRRPNTSFCFLDIRSPGLGDTAMYLCATSRNRGPYNEQFFGPGTRLTVL.

This clonotype showed up many times. This chain connects TRBV6-5 to TRBJ2-7; no firm D call. Trimming cost V 2 bases and J 3 bases, with 11 bases left between them. The CDR3 extends over 14 amino acids. Germline CDR1 is MNHEY and CDR2 is SVGAGI. This CDR3 is CASSYPEVNYEQYF. CDR3 in DNA: TGTGCCAGCAGTTACCCAGAGGTGAACTACGAGCAGTACTTC.

This clonotype was seen ten or more times. The chain has TRBV28 and TRBJ2-7; a weak D match, TRBD1 (6 bases). The germline CDR1 and CDR2 sequences are MDHEN and SYDVKM. V gave up 5 bases and J gave up 0 bases, with 14 bases separating them. The CDR3 is 15 amino acids. CDR3 sequence: CASSGWGRGSYEQYF. The CDR3 coding sequence is TGTGCCAGCAGTGGCTGGGGCAGGGGCTCCTACGAGCAGTACTTC.

This clonotype was seen many times. The V gene is TRBV28, the J gene TRBJ2-4, with a tentative D call TRBD2 (7 bases). The CDR3 sequence is 14 residues long. V was trimmed by 7 bases and J by 9 bases, leaving 19 bases between them. Per the germline V gene, CDR1 is MDHEN and CDR2 is SYDVKM. The chain's CDR3 is CASTMGRGAGIQYF. For the CDR3, the DNA is TGTGCCAGCACCATGGGGAGGGGGGCTGGCATTCAGTACTTC. The complete variable domain, with remaining parts taken from reference TRBV28 and TRBJ2-4, reads DVKVTQSSRYLVKRTGEKVFLECVQDMDHENMFWYRQDPGLGLRLIYFSYDVKMKEKGDIPEGYSVSREKKERFSLILESASTNQTSMYLCASTMGRGAGIQYFGAGTRLSVL.

This clonotype was seen a handful of times. The rearrangement uses TRBV7-6 and TRBJ2-3; tentatively, D is TRBD2 (6 bases). Trimming took 3 bases from V and 5 from J, leaving 15 bases between them. CDR3 length: 15 residues. Germline CDR1 SGHVS, CDR2 FNYEAQ. CDR3 in amino acids: CASSFFGGPGDTQYF. DNA for the CDR3: TGTGCCAGCAGCTTTTTCGGAGGGCCAGGAGATACGCAGTATTTT.

This clonotype was seen at least ten times. Written as DNA, the CDR3 is TGTGCCAGCACGACTAGTGGTACTATAGATACGCAGTATTTT. Translating it yields CASTTSGTIDTQYF. The chain has TRBV2 and TRBJ2-3, with D tentatively TRBD2 (6 bases). Trimming took 7 bases from V and 5 from J, leaving 16 bases between them. Germline CDR1 SNHLY, CDR2 FYNNEI. The CDR3 runs 14 residues.

In this sample, this clonotype turned up once. Possible read error: a much larger clone is one base away. The conserved phenylalanine or tryptophan is not found at the CDR3 terminus, so this likely reflects a read error. The CDR3 sequence is CASSLGPAAEAFS. The DNA for the CDR3 is TGTGCCAGCAGCTTAGGACCGGCGGCTGAAGCTTTCTCT. The chain joins TRBV11-3 to TRBJ1-1; no reliable D call. The CDR3 length is 13 residues. CDR1 is SGHNT, CDR2 YENEEA, per germline. The V and J ends lost 1 base and 6 bases respectively, with 9 bases between them.

This clonotype was detected ten times or more. The J gene is TRBJ1-3, the V gene TRBV18; no clear D. CDR1 and CDR2 (germline): KGHSH, LQKENI. V was shortened by 2 bases and J by 1 base, with 12 bases between the two germline ends. The length of the CDR3 is 16 residues. CDR3 amino acids: CASSPSAEPSGNTIYF. The CDR3 DNA reads as TGTGCCAGCTCACCATCGGCGGAACCATCTGGAAACACCATATATTTT. The full variable domain, rest sourced from reference TRBV18 and TRBJ1-3, is NAGVMQNPRHLVRRRGQEARLRCSPMKGHSHVYWYRQLPEEGLKFMVYLQKENIIDESGMPKERFSAEFPKEGPSILRIQQVVRGDSAAYFCASSPSAEPSGNTIYFGEGSWLTVV.

In this sample, this clonotype turned up many times. The CDR3 sequence: CASSLHRGDNSPLHF. Written as DNA, the CDR3 is TGTGCCAGCAGCTTACACAGGGGGGACAATTCACCCCTCCACTTT. This rearrangement joins TRBV7-3 to TRBJ1-6, with TRBD1 identical over 8 bases. Germline values: CDR1 SGHTA, CDR2 FQGTGA. The CDR3 has 15 residues. The V and J ends lost 2 bases and 7 bases, in that order; junction bases with no gene match: 4.